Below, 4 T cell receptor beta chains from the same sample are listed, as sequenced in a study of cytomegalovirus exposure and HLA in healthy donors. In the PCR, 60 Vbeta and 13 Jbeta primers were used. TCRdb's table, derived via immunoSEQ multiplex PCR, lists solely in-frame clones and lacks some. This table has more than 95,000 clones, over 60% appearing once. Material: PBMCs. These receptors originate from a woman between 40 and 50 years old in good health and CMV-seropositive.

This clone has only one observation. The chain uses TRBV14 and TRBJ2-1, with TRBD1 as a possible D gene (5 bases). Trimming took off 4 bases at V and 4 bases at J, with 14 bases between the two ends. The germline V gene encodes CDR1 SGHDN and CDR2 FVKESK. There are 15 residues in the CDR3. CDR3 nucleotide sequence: TGTGCCAGCAGCCCTGGGTATCCAGGGTACAATGAGCAGTTCTTC. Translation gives CASSPGYPGYNEQFF. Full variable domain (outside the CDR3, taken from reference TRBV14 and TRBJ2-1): EAGVTQFPSHSVIEKGQTVTLRCDPISGHDNLYWYRRVMGKEIKFLLHFVKESKQDESGMPNNRFLAERTGGTYSTLKVQPAELEDSGVYFCASSPGYPGYNEQFFGPGTRLTVL.

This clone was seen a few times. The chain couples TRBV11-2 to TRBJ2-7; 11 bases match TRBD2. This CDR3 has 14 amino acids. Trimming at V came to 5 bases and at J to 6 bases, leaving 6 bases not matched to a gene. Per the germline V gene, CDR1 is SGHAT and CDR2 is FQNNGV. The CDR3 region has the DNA TGTGCCAGCAGCGCCTTAGCGGGAGGGTTCGAGCAGTACTTC. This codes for CASSALAGGFEQYF. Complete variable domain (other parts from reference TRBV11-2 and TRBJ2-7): EAGVAQSPRYKIIEKRQSVAFWCNPISGHATLYWYQQILGQGPKLLIQFQNNGVVDDSQLPKDRFSAERLKGVDSTLKIQPAKLEDSAVYLCASSALAGGFEQYFGPGTRLTVT.

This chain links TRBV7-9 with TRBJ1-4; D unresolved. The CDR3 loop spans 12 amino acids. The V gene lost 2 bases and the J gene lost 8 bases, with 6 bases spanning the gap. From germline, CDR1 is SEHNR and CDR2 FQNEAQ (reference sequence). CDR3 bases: TGTGCCAGCAGCTTAACAGACGAAAAACTGTTTTTT. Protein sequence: CASSLTDEKLFF.

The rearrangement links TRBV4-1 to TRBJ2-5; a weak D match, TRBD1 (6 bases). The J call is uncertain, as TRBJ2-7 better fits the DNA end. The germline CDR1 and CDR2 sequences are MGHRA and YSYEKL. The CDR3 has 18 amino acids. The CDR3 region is CASSQDRGSAGAGYEQYF. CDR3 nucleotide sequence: TGCGCCAGCAGCCAAGATCGCGGGTCGGCAGGGGCTGGGTACGAGCAGTACTTC.